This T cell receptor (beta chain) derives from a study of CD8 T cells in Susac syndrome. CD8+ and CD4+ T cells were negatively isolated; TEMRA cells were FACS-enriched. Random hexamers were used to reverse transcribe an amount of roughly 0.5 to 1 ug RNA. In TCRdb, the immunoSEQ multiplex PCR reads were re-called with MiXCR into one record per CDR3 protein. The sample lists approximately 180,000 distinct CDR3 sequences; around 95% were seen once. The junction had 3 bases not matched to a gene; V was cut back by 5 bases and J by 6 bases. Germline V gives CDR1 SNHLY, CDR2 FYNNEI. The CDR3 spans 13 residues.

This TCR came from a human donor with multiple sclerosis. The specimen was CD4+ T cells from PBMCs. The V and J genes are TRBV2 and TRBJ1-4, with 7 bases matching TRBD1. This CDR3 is CASSIDRDEKLFF. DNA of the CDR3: TGTGCCAGCAGTATCGACAGGGATGAAAAACTGTTTTTT.